The rows below give T cell receptor beta chains drawn from one sample of a study of CD8 T cells in ankylosing spondylitis. TCRdb ran MiXCR on the 5' RACE reads and lists one entry per CDR3 protein. The sample lists approximately 350,000 distinct CDR3 sequences, 20% to 25% occurring once. Sequencing input: blood, either unsorted or a sorted T cell fraction (not recorded which). These receptors came from a male donor with ankylosing spondylitis or in good health (not recorded which). Both conserved end residues are part of each CDR3. A D gene is named only where the DNA matches it firmly. The size entry is marked missing in some rows and otherwise reads once, few, many or a size class.

CDR3	DNA	D	size	J	V
CASSSPLKDEQYF	TGTGCCAGCAGTTCTCCTTTGAAGGACGAGCAGTACTTC	-	few	TRBJ2-7	TRBV6-5
CAIPGQGARDEQFF	TGTGCCATCCCGGGACAGGGGGCGCGGGATGAGCAGTTCTTC	TRBD1	-	TRBJ2-1	TRBV6-1
CSALWGNTGELFF	TGCAGTGCTCTATGGGGGAACACCGGGGAGCTGTTTTTT	-	-	TRBJ2-2	TRBV20-1
CASRPEQNTEAFF	TGTGCCAGCAGGCCGGAGCAGAACACTGAAGCTTTCTTT	-	-	TRBJ1-1	TRBV7-9
CASSYSVNTEAFF	TGTGCCAGCAGTTACTCAGTGAACACTGAAGCTTTCTTT	-	many	TRBJ1-1	TRBV27
CASSPSDWSSYNEQFF	TGTGCCAGCAGCCCCTCGGACTGGAGCTCCTACAATGAGCAGTTCTTC	-	-	TRBJ2-1	TRBV11-1
CASSSRAGRKETQYF	TGTGCCAGCAGTTCCCGTGCTGGGAGGAAAGAGACCCAGTACTTC	-	many	TRBJ2-5	TRBV12-3/TRBV12-4
CASSLVGETPYNEQFF	TGCGCCAGCAGCTTGGTTGGTGAGACCCCCTACAATGAGCAGTTCTTC	-	-	TRBJ2-1	TRBV5-1
CASSGGFSDTQYF	TGTGCCAGCAGTGGTGGGTTTTCAGATACGCAGTATTTT	-	-	TRBJ2-3	TRBV2
CASSSLAASGGNPDTQYF	TGTGCCAGCAGTTCTTTAGCCGCTAGCGGGGGGAATCCAGATACGCAGTATTTT	TRBD2	-	TRBJ2-3	TRBV2
CASSLAPSGGYNEQFF	TGTGCCAGCAGCTTAGCCCCTAGCGGGGGGTACAATGAGCAGTTCTTC	TRBD2	-	TRBJ2-1	TRBV7-2
CASSYRGSTGELFF	TGTGCCAGCAGTTACCGGGGATCCACCGGGGAGCTGTTTTTT	-	-	TRBJ2-2	TRBV6-5
CAFRGRGNTEAFF	TGTGCCTTCAGGGGGCGTGGGAACACTGAAGCTTTCTTT	TRBD1	-	TRBJ1-1	TRBV30
CAIRTGPPTDTQYF	TGTGCCATCAGAACAGGGCCCCCCACAGATACGCAGTATTTT	-	-	TRBJ2-3	TRBV10-3
CASSPTTGGNTEAFF	TGTGCCAGCAGCCCAACGACAGGGGGAAACACTGAAGCTTTCTTT	TRBD1	-	TRBJ1-1	TRBV5-4
CASSPRTGSYEQYF	TGTGCCAGCAGTCCGCGGACAGGGTCGTACGAGCAGTACTTC	TRBD1	few	TRBJ2-7	TRBV27
CSVEARTSGGPYEQYF	TGCAGCGTTGAAGCAAGGACTAGCGGGGGACCCTACGAGCAGTACTTC	TRBD2	-	TRBJ2-7	TRBV29-1
CASSLRAGKLKETQYF	TGTGCCAGCAGTTTACGGGCAGGAAAACTTAAAGAGACCCAGTACTTC	-	few	TRBJ2-5	TRBV12-3/TRBV12-4
CAISDLREQYF	TGTGCCATCAGTGACCTAAGGGAGCAGTACTTC	-	few	TRBJ2-7	TRBV10-3
CASSRMTDRGRETQYF	TGTGCCAGCAGCCGAATGACCGACAGGGGGCGTGAGACCCAGTACTTC	TRBD1	-	TRBJ2-5	TRBV7-9
CASSGSPNTHPYNEQFF	TGTGCCAGCAGTGGATCGCCAAATACTCACCCCTACAATGAGCAGTTCTTC	-	-	TRBJ2-1	TRBV6-1
CASSLEAETQYF	TGCGCCAGCAGCTTGGAAGCGGAGACCCAGTACTTC	-	few	TRBJ2-5	TRBV5-1
CASSFTTNTEAFF	TGTGCCAGCAGCTTTACCACGAACACTGAAGCTTTCTTT	-	few	TRBJ1-1	TRBV5-6
CSVRGDTEAFF	TGCAGCGTTCGAGGGGACACTGAAGCTTTCTTT	-	-	TRBJ1-1	TRBV29-1
CASGLAGGFQETQYF	TGTGCCAGCGGCCTAGCGGGGGGGTTCCAAGAGACCCAGTACTTC	TRBD2	-	TRBJ2-5	TRBV28
CSVVLAGEQETQYF	TGCAGCGTTGTACTAGCGGGGGAGCAAGAGACCCAGTACTTC	TRBD2	-	TRBJ2-5	TRBV29-1
CASRGQDPKSALVALHF	TGTGCCAGCAGGGGACAGGACCCGAAGTCAGCCCTGGTGGCCCTCCACTTT	TRBD1	few	TRBJ1-6	TRBV6-1
CASSYSAGGTEAFF	TGTGCCAGCAGTTACTCGGCAGGGGGTACTGAAGCTTTCTTT	TRBD1	few	TRBJ1-1	TRBV6-5
CGSSLGTPGELFF	TGTGGCAGCAGTTTAGGCACCCCCGGGGAGCTGTTTTTT	-	once	TRBJ2-2	TRBV12-3/TRBV12-4
CSAILPGQGGYEQYF	TGCAGCGCCATCCTCCCGGGGCAGGGTGGGTACGAGCAGTACTTC	-	-	TRBJ2-7	TRBV29-1